Listed below are T cell receptor beta chains from one sample, sequenced in a study of blood T cell repertoires in COVID-19. Profiling relied on immunoSEQ multiplex PCR, and the TCRdb table lists in-frame clones only, not all of them. In the table there are roughly 49,000 clones, over 65% of which are singletons. The sample consisted of peripheral blood. Source of these receptors: a woman in her seventies with acute or convalescent COVID-19. Both conserved end residues are part of each CDR3. The D gene is left open where the match is weak. Where a row states a size, it is once, few, many or the class of an expanded clone; other rows omit it.

D,length,J,V,size,CDR3,DNA
.,16,TRBJ1-1,TRBV19,few,CASSIGLWQRNTEAFF,TGTGCCAGTAGTATAGGTTTGTGGCAGCGGAACACTGAAGCTTTCTTT
TRBD1,18,TRBJ2-5,TRBV7-9,.,CASSLVEVGGTGEETQYF,TGTGCCAGCAGCTTAGTCGAGGTTGGGGGGACAGGGGAAGAGACCCAGTACTTC
.,15,TRBJ1-6,TRBV19,.,CASSRPDRNNSPLHF,TGTGCCAGTAGTCGACCGGACAGAAATAATTCACCCCTCCACTTT
.,14,TRBJ2-7,TRBV7-8,.,CASSLAGRHYEQYF,TGTGCCAGCAGCTTAGCCGGCAGACACTACGAGCAGTACTTC
TRBD1,16,TRBJ2-6,TRBV5-1,.,CATNRDSSSGANVLTF,TGCGCCACAAACCGGGACAGCTCCTCTGGGGCCAACGTCCTGACTTTC
TRBD2,16,TRBJ2-1,TRBV28,.,CASTTSALSSYNEQFF,TGTGCCAGCACCACTAGCGCCTTATCCTCCTACAATGAGCAGTTCTTC
TRBD1,14,TRBJ1-1,TRBV3-1/TRBV3-2,.,CASSPTGGRTEAFF,TGTGCCAGCAGCCCCACAGGGGGAAGAACTGAAGCTTTCTTT
.,12,TRBJ2-2,TRBV7-9,.,CASSSVTGELFF,TGTGCCAGCAGCTCAGTCACCGGGGAGCTGTTTTTT
.,14,TRBJ1-1,TRBV15,.,CATSRAPQNTEAFF,TGTGCCACCAGCAGAGCCCCCCAAAACACTGAAGCTTTCTTT
.,12,TRBJ2-2,TRBV6-2/TRBV6-3,.,CASSLNTGELFF,TGTGCCAGCAGTTTAAACACCGGGGAGCTGTTTTTT
.,14,TRBJ2-5,TRBV5-1,.,CASSLVSGQETQYF,TGCGCCAGCAGCTTGGTTAGCGGCCAAGAGACCCAGTACTTC
TRBD1,15,TRBJ1-3,TRBV19,.,CASSEDRSSGNTIYF,TGTGCCAGTAGTGAGGACAGGAGCTCTGGAAACACCATATATTTT
.,16,TRBJ2-2,TRBV7-9,.,CASSSRGRANTGELFF,TGTGCCAGCAGCTCGCGCGGGCGGGCGAACACCGGGGAGCTGTTTTTT
TRBD2,16,TRBJ2-3,TRBV5-5,.,CASRASWGGATDTQYF,TGTGCCAGCAGAGCCAGCTGGGGGGGAGCCACAGATACGCAGTATTTT
TRBD2,15,TRBJ2-7,TRBV19,.,CASSVTSGTWYEQYF,TGTGCCAGTAGTGTCACTAGCGGGACATGGTACGAGCAGTACTTC
.,13,TRBJ1-1,TRBV4-2,.,CASSQSADTEAFF,TGTGCCAGCAGCCAATCTGCGGATACTGAAGCTTTCTTT
TRBD2,18,TRBJ2-2,TRBV2,.,CASSQPGLAGGDGGELFF,TGTGCCAGCAGTCAACCGGGACTAGCGGGCGGTGATGGCGGGGAGCTGTTTTTT
.,14,TRBJ2-3,TRBV6-2/TRBV6-3,.,CASSLRLLTDTQYF,TGTGCCAGCAGTTTGCGACTTCTCACAGATACGCAGTATTTT
TRBD1,13,TRBJ2-5,TRBV6-5,.,CASRQGAVETQYF,TGTGCCAGCAGACAGGGGGCTGTGGAGACCCAGTACTTC
.,16,TRBJ2-1,TRBV5-1,once,CASSTLDTPGYNEQFF,TGCGCCAGCAGCACCCTGGACACGCCGGGCTACAATGAGCAGTTCTTC
.,14,TRBJ2-7,TRBV21-1,.,CASTPGGSSYEQYF,TGTGCCAGCACCCCCGGGGGGAGCTCCTACGAGCAGTACTTC
TRBD2,15,TRBJ2-1,TRBV7-2,.,CASSLEAGAFHEQFF,TGTGCCAGCAGCTTAGAAGCGGGAGCCTTCCATGAGCAGTTCTTC
TRBD1,14,TRBJ1-4,TRBV9,.,CASSAGQGDEKLFF,TGTGCCAGCAGCGCAGGACAGGGAGATGAAAAACTGTTTTTT
.,16,TRBJ2-6,TRBV28,.,CASSPQGSSGANVLTF,TGTGCCAGCAGTCCCCAGGGGAGCTCTGGGGCCAACGTCCTGACTTTC
.,14,TRBJ1-4,TRBV2,.,CASSEGQNNEKLFF,TGTGCCAGCAGTGAGGGGCAAAATAATGAAAAACTGTTTTTT
TRBD2,15,TRBJ2-5,TRBV4-2,.,CASSQDLRRGETQYF,TGTGCCAGCAGCCAAGATTTGAGGCGGGGGGAGACCCAGTACTTC
.,15,TRBJ2-2,TRBV7-3,.,CASSLSAGHTGELFF,TGTGCCAGCAGCTTATCCGCAGGGCACACCGGGGAGCTGTTTTTT